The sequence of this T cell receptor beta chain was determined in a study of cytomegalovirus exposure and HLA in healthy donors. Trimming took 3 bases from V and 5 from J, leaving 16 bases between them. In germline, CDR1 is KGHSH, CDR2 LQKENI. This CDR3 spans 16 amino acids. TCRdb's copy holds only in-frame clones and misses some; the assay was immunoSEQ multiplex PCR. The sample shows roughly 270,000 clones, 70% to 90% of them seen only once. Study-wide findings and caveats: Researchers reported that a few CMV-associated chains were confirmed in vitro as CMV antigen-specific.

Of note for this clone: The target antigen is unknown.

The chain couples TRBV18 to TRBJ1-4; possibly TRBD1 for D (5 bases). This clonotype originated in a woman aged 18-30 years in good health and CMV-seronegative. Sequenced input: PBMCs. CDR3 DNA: TGTGCCAGCTCACCGGGTTCGGGACGGGGGAATGAAAAACTGTTTTTT. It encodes CASSPGSGRGNEKLFF.